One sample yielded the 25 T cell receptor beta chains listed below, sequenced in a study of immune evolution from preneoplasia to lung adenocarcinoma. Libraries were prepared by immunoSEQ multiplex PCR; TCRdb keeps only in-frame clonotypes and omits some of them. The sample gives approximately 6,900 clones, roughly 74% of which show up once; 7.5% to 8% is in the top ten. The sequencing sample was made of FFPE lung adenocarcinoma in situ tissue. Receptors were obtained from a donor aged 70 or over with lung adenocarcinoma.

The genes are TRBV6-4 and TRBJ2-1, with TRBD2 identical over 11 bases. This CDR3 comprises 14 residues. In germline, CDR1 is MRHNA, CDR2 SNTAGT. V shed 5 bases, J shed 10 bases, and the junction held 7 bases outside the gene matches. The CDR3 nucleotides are TGTGCCAGCAGTCTACTAGCGGGAGTGGGGGAGCAGTTCTTC. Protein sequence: CASSLLAGVGEQFF.

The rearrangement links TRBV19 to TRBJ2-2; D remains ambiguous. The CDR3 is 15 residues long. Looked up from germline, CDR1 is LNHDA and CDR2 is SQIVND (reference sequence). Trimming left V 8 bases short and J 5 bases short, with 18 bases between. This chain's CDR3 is CASLALYPWTGELFF. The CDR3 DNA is TGTGCCAGTCTCGCCCTTTATCCGTGGACCGGGGAGCTGTTTTTT.

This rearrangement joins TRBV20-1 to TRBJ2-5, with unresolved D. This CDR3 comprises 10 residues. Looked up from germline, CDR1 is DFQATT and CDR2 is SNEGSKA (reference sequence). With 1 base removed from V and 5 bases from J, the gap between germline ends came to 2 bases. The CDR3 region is CSARGETQYF. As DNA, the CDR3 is TGCAGTGCTAGAGGGGAGACCCAGTACTTC.

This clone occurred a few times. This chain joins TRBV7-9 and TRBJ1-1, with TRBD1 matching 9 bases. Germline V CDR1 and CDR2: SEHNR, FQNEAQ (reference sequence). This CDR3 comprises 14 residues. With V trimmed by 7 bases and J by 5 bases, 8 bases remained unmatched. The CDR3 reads CASNRGQGGTEAFF. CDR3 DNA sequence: TGTGCCAGCAACAGGGGACAGGGAGGAACTGAAGCTTTCTTT.

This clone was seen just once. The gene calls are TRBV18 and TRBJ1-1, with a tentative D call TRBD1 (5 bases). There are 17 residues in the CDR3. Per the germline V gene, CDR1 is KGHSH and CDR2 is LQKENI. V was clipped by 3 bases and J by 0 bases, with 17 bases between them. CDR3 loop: CASSPQAPQGMNTEAFF. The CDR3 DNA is TGTGCCAGCTCACCCCAGGCCCCGCAGGGCATGAACACTGAAGCTTTCTTT.

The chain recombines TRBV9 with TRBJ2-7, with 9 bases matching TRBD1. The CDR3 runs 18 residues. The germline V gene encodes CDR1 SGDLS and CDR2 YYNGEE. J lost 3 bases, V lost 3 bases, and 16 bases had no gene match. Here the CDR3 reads CASSGIGERGQGYYEQYF. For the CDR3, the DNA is TGTGCCAGCAGCGGGATAGGGGAGCGTGGACAGGGGTACTACGAGCAGTACTTC. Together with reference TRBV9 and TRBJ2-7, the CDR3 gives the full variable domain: DSGVTQTPKHLITATGQRVTLRCSPRSGDLSVYWYQQSLDQGLQFLIQYYNGEERAKGNILERFSAQQFPDLHSELNLSSLELGDSALYFCASSGIGERGQGYYEQYFGPGTRLTVT.

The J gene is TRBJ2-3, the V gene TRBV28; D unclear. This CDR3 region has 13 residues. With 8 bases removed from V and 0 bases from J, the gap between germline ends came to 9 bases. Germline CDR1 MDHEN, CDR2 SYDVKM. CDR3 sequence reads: CASRKGSTDTQYF. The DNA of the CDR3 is TGTGCCAGCCGGAAAGGGAGCACAGATACGCAGTATTTT.

CDR3 coding DNA: TGCGCCAGCAGCTGGACGACAGGGATCTCCTACGAGCAGTACTTC. Encoded protein: CASSWTTGISYEQYF. The chain is built from TRBV5-1 and TRBJ2-7; 7 bases are shared with TRBD1. Per the germline V gene, CDR1 is SGHRS and CDR2 is YFSETQ. The CDR3 has 15 amino acids. V trimming: 3 bases; J trimming: 0 bases; junction bases outside the gene matches: 6.

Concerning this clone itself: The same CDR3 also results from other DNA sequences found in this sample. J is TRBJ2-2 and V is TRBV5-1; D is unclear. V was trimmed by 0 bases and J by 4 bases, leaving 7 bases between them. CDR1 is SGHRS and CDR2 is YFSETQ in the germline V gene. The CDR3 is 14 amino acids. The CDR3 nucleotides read TGCGCCAGCAGCTTGGGGGGTTTCACCGGGGAGCTGTTTTTT. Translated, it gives CASSLGGFTGELFF.

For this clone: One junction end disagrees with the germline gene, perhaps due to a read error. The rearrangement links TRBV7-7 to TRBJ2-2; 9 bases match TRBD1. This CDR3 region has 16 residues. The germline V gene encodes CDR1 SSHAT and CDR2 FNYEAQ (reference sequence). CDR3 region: CASSPGQGRGTGELFF. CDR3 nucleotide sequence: TGTGCTAGCAGCCCCGGACAGGGGAGGGGCACCGGGGAGCTGTTTTTT.

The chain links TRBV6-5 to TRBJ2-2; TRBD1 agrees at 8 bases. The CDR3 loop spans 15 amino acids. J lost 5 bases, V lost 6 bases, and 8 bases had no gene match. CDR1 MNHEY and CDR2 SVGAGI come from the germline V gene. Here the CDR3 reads CASSPRGRGTGELFF. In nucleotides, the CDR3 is TGTGCCAGCAGCCCCAGGGGGCGAGGAACCGGGGAGCTGTTTTTT.

The CDR3 DNA reads TGTGCCAGCAGTTACACTACAGGGAGTGATCAGCCCCAGCATTTT. Encoded protein: CASSYTTGSDQPQHF. J is TRBJ1-5 and V is TRBV6-5; a weak D match, TRBD1 (6 bases). Per germline, CDR1 MNHEY and CDR2 SVGAGI. The germline V and J ends were trimmed by 2 bases and 5 bases, with 13 bases remaining between them. The CDR3 loop spans 15 amino acids.

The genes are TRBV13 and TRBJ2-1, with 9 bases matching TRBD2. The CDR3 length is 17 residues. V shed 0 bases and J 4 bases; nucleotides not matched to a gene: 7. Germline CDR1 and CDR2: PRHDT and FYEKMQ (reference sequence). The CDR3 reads CASSLGLSGGLYNEQFF. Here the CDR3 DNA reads TGTGCCAGCAGCTTAGGTCTCAGCGGGGGGCTTTACAATGAGCAGTTCTTC.

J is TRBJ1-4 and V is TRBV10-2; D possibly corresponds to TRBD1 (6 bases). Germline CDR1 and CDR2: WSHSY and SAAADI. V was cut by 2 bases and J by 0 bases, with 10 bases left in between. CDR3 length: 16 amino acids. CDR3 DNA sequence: TGCGCCAGCAGTGAGAGGGGGGCCGCAACTAATGAAAAACTGTTTTTT. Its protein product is CASSERGAATNEKLFF.

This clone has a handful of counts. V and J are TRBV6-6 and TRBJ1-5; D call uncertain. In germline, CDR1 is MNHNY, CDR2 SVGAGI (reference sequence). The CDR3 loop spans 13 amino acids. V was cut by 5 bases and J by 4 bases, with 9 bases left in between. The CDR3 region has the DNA TGTGCCAGCAGTACGGGCCAAAATCAGCCCCAGCATTTT. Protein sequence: CASSTGQNQPQHF.

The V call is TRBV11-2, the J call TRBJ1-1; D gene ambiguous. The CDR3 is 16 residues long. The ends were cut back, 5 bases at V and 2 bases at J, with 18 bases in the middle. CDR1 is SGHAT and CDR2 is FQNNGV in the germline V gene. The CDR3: CASSARQTGINTEAFF. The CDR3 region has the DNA TGTGCCAGCAGCGCCCGGCAGACTGGGATAAACACTGAAGCTTTCTTT.

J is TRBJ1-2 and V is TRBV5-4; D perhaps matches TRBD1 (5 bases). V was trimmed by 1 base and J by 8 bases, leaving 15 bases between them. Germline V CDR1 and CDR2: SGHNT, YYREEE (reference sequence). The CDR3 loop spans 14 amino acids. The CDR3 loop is CASSLWGSGSGYTF. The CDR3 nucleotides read TGTGCCAGCAGCTTGTGGGGTTCAGGGTCGGGCTACACCTTC.

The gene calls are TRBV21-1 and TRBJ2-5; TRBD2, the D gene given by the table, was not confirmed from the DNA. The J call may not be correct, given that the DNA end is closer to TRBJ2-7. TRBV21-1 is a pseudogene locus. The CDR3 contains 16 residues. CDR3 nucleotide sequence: TGTGCCAGCAGCAAAGTTAGTAGCGGGAGTAAGGGCGAGCAGTACTTC. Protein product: CASSKVSSGSKGEQYF.

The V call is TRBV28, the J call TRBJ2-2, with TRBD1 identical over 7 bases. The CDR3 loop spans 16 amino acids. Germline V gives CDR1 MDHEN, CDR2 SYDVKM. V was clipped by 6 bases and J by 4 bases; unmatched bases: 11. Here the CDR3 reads CASSRRPAGGTGELFF. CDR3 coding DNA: TGTGCCAGCAGCCGTAGGCCGGCAGGGGGCACCGGGGAGCTGTTTTTT.

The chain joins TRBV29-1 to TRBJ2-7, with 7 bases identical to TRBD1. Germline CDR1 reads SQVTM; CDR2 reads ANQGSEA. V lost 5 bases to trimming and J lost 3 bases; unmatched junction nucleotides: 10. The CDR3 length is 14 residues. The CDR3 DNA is TGCAGCGTTAGCGTTGGTACAGGGGACTACGAGCAGTACTTC. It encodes CSVSVGTGDYEQYF.

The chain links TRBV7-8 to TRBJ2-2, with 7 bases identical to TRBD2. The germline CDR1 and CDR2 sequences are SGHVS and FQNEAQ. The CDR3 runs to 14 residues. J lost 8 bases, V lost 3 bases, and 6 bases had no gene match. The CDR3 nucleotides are TGTGCCAGCAGCTTCCAGCGGGGTTCGGGGGAGCTGTTTTTT. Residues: CASSFQRGSGELFF.

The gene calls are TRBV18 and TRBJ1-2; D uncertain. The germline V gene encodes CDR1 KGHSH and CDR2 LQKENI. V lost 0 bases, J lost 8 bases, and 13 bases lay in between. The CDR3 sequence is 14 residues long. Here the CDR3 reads CASSPPGRTGGYTF. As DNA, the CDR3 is TGTGCCAGCTCACCACCCGGGAGAACGGGCGGCTACACCTTC.

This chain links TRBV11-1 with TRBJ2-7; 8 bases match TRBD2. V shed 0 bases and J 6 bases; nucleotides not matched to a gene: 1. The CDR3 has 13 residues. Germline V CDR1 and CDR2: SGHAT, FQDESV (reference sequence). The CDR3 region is CASSLARGAEQYF. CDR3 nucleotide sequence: TGTGCCAGCAGCTTAGCGCGGGGGGCCGAGCAGTACTTC.

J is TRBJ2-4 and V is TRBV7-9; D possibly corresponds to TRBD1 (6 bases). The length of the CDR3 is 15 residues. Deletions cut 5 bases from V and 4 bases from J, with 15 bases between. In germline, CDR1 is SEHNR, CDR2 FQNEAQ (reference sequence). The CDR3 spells CASSPAGQSKNIQYF. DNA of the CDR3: TGTGCCAGCAGCCCCGCCGGACAGTCTAAAAACATTCAGTACTTC.

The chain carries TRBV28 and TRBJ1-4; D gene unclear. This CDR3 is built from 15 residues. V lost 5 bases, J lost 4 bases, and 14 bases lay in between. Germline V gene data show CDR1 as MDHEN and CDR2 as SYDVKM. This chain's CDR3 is CASSPSPGVNEKLFF. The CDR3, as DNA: TGTGCCAGCAGTCCCTCCCCGGGAGTTAATGAAAAACTGTTTTTT.